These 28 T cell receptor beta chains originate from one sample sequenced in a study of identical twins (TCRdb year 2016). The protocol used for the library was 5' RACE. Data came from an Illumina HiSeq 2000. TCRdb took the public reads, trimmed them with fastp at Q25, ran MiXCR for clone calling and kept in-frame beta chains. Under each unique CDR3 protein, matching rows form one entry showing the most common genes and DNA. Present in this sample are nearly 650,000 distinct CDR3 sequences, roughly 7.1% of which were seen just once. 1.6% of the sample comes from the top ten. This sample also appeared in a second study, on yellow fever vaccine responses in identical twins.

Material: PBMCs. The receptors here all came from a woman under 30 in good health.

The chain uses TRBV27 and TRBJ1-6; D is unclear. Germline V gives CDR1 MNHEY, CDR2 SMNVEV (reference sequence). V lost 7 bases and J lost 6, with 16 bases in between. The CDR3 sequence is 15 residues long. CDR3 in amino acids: CASTQRENGNSPLHF. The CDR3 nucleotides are TGTGCCAGCACCCAAAGGGAGAACGGTAATTCACCCCTCCACTTT.

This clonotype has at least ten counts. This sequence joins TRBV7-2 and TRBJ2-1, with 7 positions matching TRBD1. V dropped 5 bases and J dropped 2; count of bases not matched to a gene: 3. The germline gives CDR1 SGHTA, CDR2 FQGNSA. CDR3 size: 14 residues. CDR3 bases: TGTGCCAGCAGCACCGGGACAGCCTACAATGAGCAGTTCTTC. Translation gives CASSTGTAYNEQFF.

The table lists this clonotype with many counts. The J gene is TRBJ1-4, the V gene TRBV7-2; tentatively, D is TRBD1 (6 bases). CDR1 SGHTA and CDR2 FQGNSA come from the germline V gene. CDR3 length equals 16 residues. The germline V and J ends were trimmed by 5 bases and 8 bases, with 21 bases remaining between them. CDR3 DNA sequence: TGTGCCAGCAGCGTTACCACCGGGGGGCTAGGCGAAAAACTGTTTTTT. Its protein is CASSVTTGGLGEKLFF.

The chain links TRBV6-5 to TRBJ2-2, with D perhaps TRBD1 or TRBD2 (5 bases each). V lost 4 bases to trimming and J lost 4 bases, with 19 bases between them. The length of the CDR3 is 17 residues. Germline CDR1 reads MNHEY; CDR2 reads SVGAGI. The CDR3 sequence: CASSSHGDPAGTGELFF. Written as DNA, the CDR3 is TGTGCCAGCAGTTCCCACGGGGACCCGGCGGGCACCGGGGAGCTGTTTTTT.

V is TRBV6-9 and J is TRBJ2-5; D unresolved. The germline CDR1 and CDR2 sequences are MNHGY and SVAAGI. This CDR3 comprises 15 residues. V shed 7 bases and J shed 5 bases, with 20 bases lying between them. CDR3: CASKTPHPVWETQYF. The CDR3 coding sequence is TGTGCCAGCAAAACCCCCCACCCTGTTTGGGAGACCCAGTACTTC.

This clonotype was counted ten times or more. As DNA, the CDR3 is TGCGCCAGCAGCTTCGTCCCAGAGAACACCGGGGAGCTGTTTTTT. Amino acids: CASSFVPENTGELFF. This chain connects TRBV5-1 to TRBJ2-2; D unresolved. Trimming left V 2 bases short and J 1 base short, with 9 bases between. This CDR3 is built from 15 residues. Per germline, CDR1 SGHRS and CDR2 YFSETQ.

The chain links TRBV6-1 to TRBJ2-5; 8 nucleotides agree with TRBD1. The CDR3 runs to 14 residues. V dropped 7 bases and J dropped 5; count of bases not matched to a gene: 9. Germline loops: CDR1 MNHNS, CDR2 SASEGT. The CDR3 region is CASTPPGGRETQYF. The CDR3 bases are TGTGCCAGCACCCCGCCAGGGGGCAGGGAGACCCAGTACTTC.

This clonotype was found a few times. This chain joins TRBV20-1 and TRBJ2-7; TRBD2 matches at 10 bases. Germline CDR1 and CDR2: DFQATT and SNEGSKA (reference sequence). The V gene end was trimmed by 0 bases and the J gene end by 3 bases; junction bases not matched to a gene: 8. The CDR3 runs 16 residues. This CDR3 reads CSARDPGTSAYYEQYF. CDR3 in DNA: TGCAGTGCTAGAGATCCCGGGACTAGCGCGTACTACGAGCAGTACTTC.

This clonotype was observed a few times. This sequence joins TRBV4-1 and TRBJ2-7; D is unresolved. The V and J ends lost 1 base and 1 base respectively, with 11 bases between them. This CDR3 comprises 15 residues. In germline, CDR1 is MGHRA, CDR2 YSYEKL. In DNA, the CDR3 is TGCGCCAGCAGCCAAGTCCAGCGCATGTCCTACGAGCAGTACTTC. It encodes CASSQVQRMSYEQYF.

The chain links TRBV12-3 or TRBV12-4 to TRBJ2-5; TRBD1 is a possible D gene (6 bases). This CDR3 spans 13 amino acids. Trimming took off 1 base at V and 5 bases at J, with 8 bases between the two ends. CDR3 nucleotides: TGTGCCAGCAGTTTAGGGGACACTGAGACCCAGTACTTC. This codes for CASSLGDTETQYF.

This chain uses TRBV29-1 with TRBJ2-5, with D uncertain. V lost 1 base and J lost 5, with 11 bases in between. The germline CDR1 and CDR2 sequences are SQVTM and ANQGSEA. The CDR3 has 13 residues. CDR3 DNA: TGCAGCGTTGAAGGTCACACCGGGGAGACCCAGTACTTC. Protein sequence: CSVEGHTGETQYF. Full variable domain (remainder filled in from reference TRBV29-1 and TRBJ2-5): SAVISQKPSRDICQRGTSLTIQCQVDSQVTMMFWYRQQPGQSLTLIATANQGSEATYESGFVIDKFPISRPNLTFSTLTVSNMSPEDSSIYLCSVEGHTGETQYFGPGTRLLVL.

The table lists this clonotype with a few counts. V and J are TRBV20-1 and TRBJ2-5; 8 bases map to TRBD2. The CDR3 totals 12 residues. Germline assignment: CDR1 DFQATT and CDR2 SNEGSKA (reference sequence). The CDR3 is CSESGGQETQYF. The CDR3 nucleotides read TGCAGCGAGAGCGGGGGTCAAGAGACCCAGTACTTC.

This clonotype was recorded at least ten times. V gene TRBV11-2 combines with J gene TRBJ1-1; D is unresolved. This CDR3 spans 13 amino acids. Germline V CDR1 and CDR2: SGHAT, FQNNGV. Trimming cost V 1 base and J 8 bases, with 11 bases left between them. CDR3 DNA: TGTGCCAGCAGCTTAGGCCTAGGGCCCGAAGCTTTCTTT. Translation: CASSLGLGPEAFF. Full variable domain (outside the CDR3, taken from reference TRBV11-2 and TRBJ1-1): EAGVAQSPRYKIIEKRQSVAFWCNPISGHATLYWYQQILGQGPKLLIQFQNNGVVDDSQLPKDRFSAERLKGVDSTLKIQPAKLEDSAVYLCASSLGLGPEAFFGQGTRLTVV.

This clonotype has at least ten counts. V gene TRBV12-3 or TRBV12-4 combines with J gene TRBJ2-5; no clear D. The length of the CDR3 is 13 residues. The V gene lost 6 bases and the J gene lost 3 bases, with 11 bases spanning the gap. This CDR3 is CASSPPIKETQYF. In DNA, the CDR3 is TGTGCCAGCAGCCCGCCGATAAAAGAGACCCAGTACTTC.

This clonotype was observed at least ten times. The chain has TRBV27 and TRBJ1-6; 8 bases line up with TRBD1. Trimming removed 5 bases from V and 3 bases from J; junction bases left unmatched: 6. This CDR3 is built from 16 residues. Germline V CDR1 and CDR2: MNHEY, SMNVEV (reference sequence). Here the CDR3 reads CASSPRQGNYNSPLHF. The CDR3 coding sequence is TGTGCCAGCAGTCCCCGACAGGGGAACTATAATTCACCCCTCCACTTT.

The CDR3 bases are TGTGCCAGGAGCCCTGGAGTCGCGTACGAGCAGTACTTC. Its protein product is CARSPGVAYEQYF. The chain combines TRBV7-2 with TRBJ2-7; D gene unclear. V lost 9 bases to trimming and J lost 4 bases, with 16 bases between them. CDR1 SGHTA and CDR2 FQGNSA come from the germline V gene. The CDR3 contains 13 residues.

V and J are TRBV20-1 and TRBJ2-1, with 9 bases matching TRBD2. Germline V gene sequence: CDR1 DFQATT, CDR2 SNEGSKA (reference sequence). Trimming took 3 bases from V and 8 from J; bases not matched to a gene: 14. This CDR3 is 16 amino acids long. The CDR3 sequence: CSARGGGGPLRDEQFF. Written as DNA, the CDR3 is TGCAGTGCTAGGGGCGGGGGGGGGCCTTTACGGGATGAGCAGTTCTTC.

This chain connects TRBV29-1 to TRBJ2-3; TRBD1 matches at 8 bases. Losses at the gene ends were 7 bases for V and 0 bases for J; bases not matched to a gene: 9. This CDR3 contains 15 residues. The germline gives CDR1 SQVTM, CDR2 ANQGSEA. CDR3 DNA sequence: TGCAGCGGTAAGGACAGGGACTCTAGCACAGATACGCAGTATTTT. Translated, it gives CSGKDRDSSTDTQYF.

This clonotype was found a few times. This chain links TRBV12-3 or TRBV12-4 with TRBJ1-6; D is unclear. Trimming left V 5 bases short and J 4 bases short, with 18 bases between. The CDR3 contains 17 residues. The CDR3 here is CASSPRAAAFYNSPLHF. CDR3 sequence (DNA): TGTGCCAGCAGTCCGCGGGCAGCTGCTTTTTATAATTCACCCCTCCACTTT.

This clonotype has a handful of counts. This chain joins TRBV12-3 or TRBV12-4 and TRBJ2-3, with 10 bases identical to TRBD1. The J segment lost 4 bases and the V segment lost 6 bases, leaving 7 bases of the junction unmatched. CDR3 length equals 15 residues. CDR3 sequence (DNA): TGTGCCAGCAGATTGGGGACAGGGGCCGCAGATACGCAGTATTTT. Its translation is CASRLGTGAADTQYF.

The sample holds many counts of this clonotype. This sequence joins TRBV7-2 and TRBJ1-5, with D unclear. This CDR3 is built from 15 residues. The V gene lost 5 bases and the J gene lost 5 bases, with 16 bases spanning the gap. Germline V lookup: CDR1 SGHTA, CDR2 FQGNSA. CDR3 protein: CASSPYHGRHQPQHF. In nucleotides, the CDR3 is TGTGCCAGCAGCCCGTACCATGGGCGGCATCAGCCCCAGCATTTT.

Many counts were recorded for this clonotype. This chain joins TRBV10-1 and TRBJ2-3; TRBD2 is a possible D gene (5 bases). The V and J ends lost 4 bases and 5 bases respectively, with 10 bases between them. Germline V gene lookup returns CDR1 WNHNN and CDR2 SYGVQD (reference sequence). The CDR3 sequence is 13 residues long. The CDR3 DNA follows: TGCGCCAGCAGTGGGACTCCGATAGATACGCAGTATTTT. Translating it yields CASSGTPIDTQYF.

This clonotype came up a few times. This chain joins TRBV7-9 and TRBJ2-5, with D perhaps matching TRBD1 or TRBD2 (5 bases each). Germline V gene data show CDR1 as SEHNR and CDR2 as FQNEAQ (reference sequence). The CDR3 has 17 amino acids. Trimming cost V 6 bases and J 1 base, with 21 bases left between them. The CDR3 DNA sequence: TGTGCCAGCAGACCGCGCACGGACCGGGACGGCCAAGAGACCCAGTACTTC. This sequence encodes CASRPRTDRDGQETQYF. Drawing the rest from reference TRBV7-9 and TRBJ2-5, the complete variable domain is DTGVSQNPRHKITKRGQNVTFRCDPISEHNRLYWYRQTLGQGPEFLTYFQNEAQLEKSRLLSDRFSAERPKGSFSTLEIQRTEQGDSAMYLCASRPRTDRDGQETQYFGPGTRLLVL.

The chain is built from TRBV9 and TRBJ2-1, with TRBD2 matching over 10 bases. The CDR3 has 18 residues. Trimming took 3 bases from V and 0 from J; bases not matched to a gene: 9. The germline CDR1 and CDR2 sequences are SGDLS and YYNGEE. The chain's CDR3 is CASSGLMPSGSSYNEQFF. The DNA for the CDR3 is TGTGCCAGCAGCGGACTCATGCCTAGCGGGAGCTCCTACAATGAGCAGTTCTTC.

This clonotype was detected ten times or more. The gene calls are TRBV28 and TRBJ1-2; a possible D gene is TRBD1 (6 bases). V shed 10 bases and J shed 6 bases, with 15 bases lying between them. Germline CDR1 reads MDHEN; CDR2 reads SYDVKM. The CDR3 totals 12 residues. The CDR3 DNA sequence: TGTGCCACCAAATCAGGGGAACATGGCTACACCTTC. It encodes CATKSGEHGYTF.

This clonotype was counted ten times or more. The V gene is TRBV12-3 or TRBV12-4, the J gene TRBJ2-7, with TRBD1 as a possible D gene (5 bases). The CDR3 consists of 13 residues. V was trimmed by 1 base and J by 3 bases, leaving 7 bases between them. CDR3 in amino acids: CASSLGGIYEQYF. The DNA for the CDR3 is TGTGCCAGCAGTTTAGGGGGCATCTACGAGCAGTACTTC.

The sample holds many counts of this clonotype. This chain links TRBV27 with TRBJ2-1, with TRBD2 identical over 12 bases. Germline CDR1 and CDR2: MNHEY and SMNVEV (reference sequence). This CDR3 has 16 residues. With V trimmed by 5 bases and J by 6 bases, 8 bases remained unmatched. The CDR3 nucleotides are TGTGCCAGCAGTATTAATCTAGCGGGGGGGCGCAATGAGCAGTTCTTC. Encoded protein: CASSINLAGGRNEQFF.

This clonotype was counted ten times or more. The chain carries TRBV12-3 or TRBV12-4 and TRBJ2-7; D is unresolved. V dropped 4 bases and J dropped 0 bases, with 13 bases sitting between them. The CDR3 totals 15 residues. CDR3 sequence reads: CASSSGAFSSYEQYF. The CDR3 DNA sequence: TGTGCCAGCAGTTCGGGCGCCTTCAGCTCCTACGAGCAGTACTTC.